A selection of T cell receptor beta chains follows, all from one sample in a study of T-cell reconstitution after alpha-beta-depleted transplantation in children. In TCRdb, the PCR reads were re-called with MiXCR into one record per CDR3 protein. The sample has 95,000 to 120,000 distinct CDR3 sequences; around 6.4% are singletons. The sequencing here drew on PBMCs, mostly from graft donor cells, taken 360 days after TCRalphabeta/CD19-depleted stem cell transplant. The receptors come from a male patient between 2 and 15 years old who had a stem cell transplant for acute lymphoblastic leukemia, so the T cells may come from the graft donor. The CDR3 runs from the conserved cysteine through the conserved F or W. A D gene is named only where the DNA matches it firmly. A row's size may be missing; if present it is once, few, many or a size class.

>many|TRBV29-1|-|TRBJ1-1
TGCAGCGTCCCTGGGGCGCCGGCTTTCTTT
CSVPGAPAFF
>many|TRBV10-3|-|TRBJ2-4
TGTGCCATCAGTGAGTCCAGTGTAGGAGTGAGCATTCAGTACTTC
CAISESSVGVSIQYF
>many|TRBV20-1|TRBD1|TRBJ2-7
TGCAGTGCTAGGGGACAGGGAGCCTTCTACGAGCAGTACTTC
CSARGQGAFYEQYF
>-|TRBV7-2|TRBD2|TRBJ2-1
TGTGCCAGCAGCTTTAGCGGGACCTCCTACAATGAGCAGTTCTTC
CASSFSGTSYNEQFF
>many|TRBV2|TRBD1|TRBJ1-1
TGTGCCAGCAGTCTGCATAAACAGGGGTCTGAAGCTTTCTTT
CASSLHKQGSEAFF
>many|TRBV10-3|-|TRBJ2-7
TGTGCCATCAGTGAACAGGATCTCTCCTACGAGCAGTACTTC
CAISEQDLSYEQYF
>many|TRBV15|-|TRBJ1-3
TGTGCCACCAGCAGGGATAAATACGCTGGAAACACCATATATTTT
CATSRDKYAGNTIYF
>-|TRBV27|-|TRBJ1-4
TGTGCCAGCAGCCCCCGGGACGGAAATGAAAAACTGTTTTTT
CASSPRDGNEKLFF
>-|TRBV24-1|-|TRBJ1-2
TGTGCCACCCGCGGCAGGGACGGAGCTAACTATGGCTACACCTTC
CATRGRDGANYGYTF
>-|TRBV7-2|TRBD1|TRBJ1-5
TGTGCCAGCAGCTTAAGAGGGGGCGCGTATTTTAGTCAGCCCCAGCATTTT
CASSLRGGAYFSQPQHF
>few|TRBV20-1|TRBD2|TRBJ2-7
TGCAGTGCTAGAGACGTGAAGGGACTAGCGGCCTACGAGCAGTACTTC
CSARDVKGLAAYEQYF
>few|TRBV28|-|TRBJ1-1
TGTGCCAGCAGTCCCTGGGCTAAAAGAGAGGAAGCTTTCTTT
CASSPWAKREEAFF
>many|TRBV5-1|-|TRBJ2-5
TGCGCCAGCAGCCCCCGAGGGGTGAGACAAGAGACCCAGTACTTC
CASSPRGVRQETQYF
>many|TRBV9|-|TRBJ1-5
TGTGCCAGCAGCGACGGGTTTCAGCCCCAGCATTTT
CASSDGFQPQHF
>many|TRBV6-6|-|TRBJ2-5
TGTGCCAGCAGTTACTCGTGGGGAGAGACCCAGTACTTC
CASSYSWGETQYF
>few|TRBV11-2|-|TRBJ2-4
TGTGCCAGCAGCCCCGGCCCTCGGGTAGGCCACAAAAACATTCAGTACTTC
CASSPGPRVGHKNIQYF
>-|TRBV4-3|-|TRBJ2-3
TGCGCCAGCAGCCAAGAGGGGTCATCGGCAGATACGCAGTATTTT
CASSQEGSSADTQYF
>many|TRBV9|-|TRBJ1-2
TGTGCCAGCAGCGTAGCCCCGCAGGTTAACTATGGCTACACCTTC
CASSVAPQVNYGYTF
>many|TRBV5-6|TRBD2|TRBJ2-3
TGTGCCAGCAGCTCCCCGGGACTAGCGGGGTTAGATACGCAGTATTTT
CASSSPGLAGLDTQYF
>-|TRBV9|TRBD2|TRBJ2-3
TGTGCCAGCAGCCATACCCTAGCGGGAGTCGAGGATACGCAGTATTTT
CASSHTLAGVEDTQYF
>-|TRBV12-3/TRBV12-4|-|TRBJ1-2
TGTGCCAGCTTTGGTACGGGGGCGGAGGATGGCTACACCTTC
CASFGTGAEDGYTF
>many|TRBV7-9|TRBD2|TRBJ2-2
TGTGCCAGCACCATTAGCGGGAGGAACACCGGGGAGCTGTTTTTT
CASTISGRNTGELFF
>few|TRBV7-2|TRBD1|TRBJ1-4
TGTGCCAGCAGCTTCCGACAGGGGGCCCTTAATGAAAAACTGTTTTTT
CASSFRQGALNEKLFF
>many|TRBV29-1|-|TRBJ2-2
TGCAGCGTCTGTGCGGGGAACACCGGGGAGCTGTTTTTT
CSVCAGNTGELFF
>few|TRBV24-1|-|TRBJ2-7
TGTGCCACCAGTGATCCCAGGGGCATCGACTACGAGCAGTACTTC
CATSDPRGIDYEQYF
>many|TRBV5-6|-|TRBJ2-4
TGTGCCAGCAGCCCTACGGTAGCCAAAAACATTCAGTACTTC
CASSPTVAKNIQYF
>-|TRBV19|-|TRBJ2-7
TGTGCCAGTAGTAGGGGGGTGGCCTACGAGCAGTACTTC
CASSRGVAYEQYF
>many|TRBV20-1|-|TRBJ2-7
TGCAGTGCTAGAGGACGTCACTACGAGCAGTACTTC
CSARGRHYEQYF
>few|TRBV5-5|-|TRBJ1-2
TGTGCCAGCAGCTCGAACCGGGACGGAATTTCTGGCTACACCTTC
CASSSNRDGISGYTF
>many|TRBV27|-|TRBJ1-5
TGTGCCAGCTCTAGGGGGGCAGTCAATCAGCCCCAGCATTTT
CASSRGAVNQPQHF
>many|TRBV15|TRBD1|TRBJ2-3
TGTGCCACCAGCAGGGGACAGGGGACAGATACGCAGTATTTT
CATSRGQGTDTQYF
>few|TRBV10-3|-|TRBJ1-3
TGTGCCATCAGTGTCGGGGGATCTGGAAACACCATATATTTT
CAISVGGSGNTIYF
>many|TRBV12-3/TRBV12-4|-|TRBJ2-5
TGTGCCAGCACCCAGGTGGGCTTTCGGAGGACCCAGTACTTC
CASTQVGFRRTQYF
>-|TRBV20-1|-|TRBJ2-5
TGCAGAGCTAGAGTACCCAGGGGCCAAGAGACCCAGTACTTC
CRARVPRGQETQYF
>few|TRBV9|-|TRBJ1-2
TGTGCCAGCAGCCCCCCTAGCAAGGATGGCTACACCTTC
CASSPPSKDGYTF
>few|TRBV4-3|-|TRBJ2-4
TGCGCCAGCAGCCAAGATATAAGGAATTCAAACATTCAGTACTTC
CASSQDIRNSNIQYF
>many|TRBV5-1|TRBD2|TRBJ2-7
TGCGCCAGCTCCCTTGCTAGCGGGAGAAATGAGCAGTACTTC
CASSLASGRNEQYF
>-|TRBV10-3|-|TRBJ1-2
TGTGCCATCAATCGGGGGAGGCCATATGGCTACACCTTC
CAINRGRPYGYTF
>many|TRBV7-3|-|TRBJ1-2
TGTGCCAGCAGCTCTCCAGGCTATGGCTACACCTTC
CASSSPGYGYTF
>many|TRBV24-1|-|TRBJ2-1
TGTGCCACCAGTGCTAGCATATGGGACTCGGACCCATACAATGAGCAGTTCTTC
CATSASIWDSDPYNEQFF
>-|TRBV7-9|-|TRBJ2-7
TGTGCCAGCAGCTTACAAGGGCCTATTTACGAGCAGTACTTC
CASSLQGPIYEQYF
>many|TRBV7-9|-|TRBJ2-5
TGTGCCAGCCCCCCTGATGGGTTTGAGACCCAGTACTTC
CASPPDGFETQYF
>few|TRBV12-3/TRBV12-4|-|TRBJ2-1
TGTGCCAGCACTCTGGTAGCGACATACAATGAGCAGTTCTTC
CASTLVATYNEQFF
>many|TRBV12-5|TRBD2|TRBJ2-5
TGTGCTAGTGGTTTAAGGCTAGCGGAACAAGAGACCCAGTACTTC
CASGLRLAEQETQYF
>many|TRBV6-2/TRBV6-3|-|TRBJ1-1
TGTGCCAGCAGTCATTACAGGGAAATGAACACTGAAGCTTTCTTT
CASSHYREMNTEAFF
>many|TRBV27|TRBD1|TRBJ1-1
TGTGCCAGCAGTTCGGGACAGTTCACTGAAGCTTTCTTT
CASSSGQFTEAFF
>many|TRBV2|TRBD2|TRBJ2-7
TGTGCCAGCAGTGAACGCGCTAGCGGGAGATACGAGCAGTACTTC
CASSERASGRYEQYF
>many|TRBV6-1|-|TRBJ2-1
TGTGCCAGCAGCGACAGCGGTCTAAGGACCTACAATGAGCAGTTCTTC
CASSDSGLRTYNEQFF
>few|TRBV13|-|TRBJ1-1
TGTGCCAGCAGCTCCCACCCCGCGGGGCTCGCTGAAGCTTTCTTT
CASSSHPAGLAEAFF
>few|TRBV7-6|-|TRBJ2-3
TGTGCCAGCAGCCCACGACTGAAGCGGAGGGACGGTGATACGCAGTATTTT
CASSPRLKRRDGDTQYF
>-|TRBV7-9|-|TRBJ1-3
TGTGCCAGCCGCGAGAGCTCTGGAAACACCATATATTTT
CASRESSGNTIYF